The 27 T cell receptor beta chains in this list originate from one sample, sequenced in a study of T cells in Graves' hyperthyroidism and ophthalmopathy. It was RNA transcripts that yielded the amplified TCR beta CDR3 regions. First-round RT-PCR targeting the TCR CDR3 was performed with the HTBI primer set. TCRdb re-analysed the multiplex PCR reads in MiXCR, keeping a single row per CDR3 protein. The sample contains about 570,000 distinct CDR3 sequences, around 13% of which appear only once. Sequencing was performed on blood. The receptor set was obtained from a woman between 40 and 50 years old with Graves' hyperthyroidism.

This clonotype was counted between two and nine times. CDR3 bases: TGCAGTGCTACGGACCCATTAGCGGCAGGTTACGAGCAGTACTTC. Translated: CSATDPLAAGYEQYF. The genes are TRBV20-1 and TRBJ2-7, with a possible D match to TRBD2 (6 bases). Germline V lookup: CDR1 DFQATT, CDR2 SNEGSKA (reference sequence). Trimming removed 4 bases from V and 4 bases from J, with 20 bases in between. The CDR3 length is 15 residues.

This clonotype has at least ten counts. The chain recombines TRBV5-1 with TRBJ2-5, with 9 positions matching TRBD2. J lost 4 bases, V lost 0 bases, and 7 bases had no gene match. In germline, CDR1 is SGHRS, CDR2 YFSETQ. This CDR3 has 16 amino acids. Here the CDR3 reads CASSLVIAGVGETQYF. CDR3 in DNA: TGCGCCAGCAGCTTGGTGATAGCGGGAGTGGGAGAGACCCAGTACTTC. Supplemented by reference TRBV5-1 and TRBJ2-5, the full variable domain reads KAGVTQTPRYLIKTRGQQVTLSCSPISGHRSVSWYQQTPGQGLQFLFEYFSETQRNKGNFPGRFSGRQFSNSRSEMNVSTLELGDSALYLCASSLVIAGVGETQYFGPGTRLLVL.

This clonotype has ten or more counts. The rearrangement joins TRBV6-2 or TRBV6-3 to TRBJ2-3; 9 nucleotides agree with TRBD2. CDR1 and CDR2 from the germline V gene are MNHEY and SVGEGT. V was pared by 4 bases and J by 3 bases, with 11 bases of the junction left unmatched. This CDR3 comprises 17 residues. The CDR3 sequence is CASSFRFQAGGTDTQYF. The CDR3 nucleotides read TGTGCCAGCAGTTTCCGATTTCAAGCGGGAGGAACAGATACGCAGTATTTT.

This clonotype has ten or more counts. The junction differs from germline at one of its ends, possibly a read error. The chain carries TRBV2 and TRBJ2-1; D is unresolved. Germline V CDR1 and CDR2: SNHLY, FYNNEI. The CDR3 has 12 amino acids. The CDR3 coding sequence is TGTGCCAGCAGGGAAGGACCGAGTGAGCAGTTCTTC. Protein: CASREGPSEQFF. The complete variable domain, with remaining parts taken from reference TRBV2 and TRBJ2-1, reads EPEVTQTPSHQVTQMGQEVILRCVPISNHLYFYWYRQILGQKVEFLVSFYNNEISEKSEIFDDQFSVERPDGSNFTLKIRSTKLEDSAMYFCASREGPSEQFFGPGTRLTVL.

There are a few counts of this clonotype. This sequence joins TRBV20-1 and TRBJ2-1; 15 positions match TRBD2. Germline loops: CDR1 DFQATT, CDR2 SNEGSKA (reference sequence). The CDR3 has 19 amino acids. V shed 3 bases and J 0 bases; nucleotides not matched to a gene: 9. CDR3 DNA sequence: TGCAGTGCTAGGGGACTAGCGGGAGGCCCTACTTTCTCCTACAATGAGCAGTTCTTC. This codes for CSARGLAGGPTFSYNEQFF.

This chain connects TRBV19 to TRBJ2-5; no reliable D call. The CDR3 loop spans 13 amino acids. V was clipped by 7 bases and J by 5 bases, with 14 bases between them. Per germline, CDR1 LNHDA and CDR2 SQIVND (reference sequence). This CDR3 reads CASKLTATETQYF. The CDR3 nucleotides read TGTGCCAGTAAACTAACTGCGACGGAGACCCAGTACTTC.

This clonotype has more than one count but fewer than ten. The chain combines TRBV4-1 with TRBJ2-7; 15 bases are a match to TRBD2. The CDR3 is 18 residues long. Per the germline V gene, CDR1 is MGHRA and CDR2 is YSYEKL. The ends lost 1 base at V and 4 bases at J; junction bases unmatched: 8. The chain's CDR3 is CASSQGPLGTSGRYEQYF. For the CDR3, the DNA is TGCGCCAGCAGCCAAGGACCGCTGGGGACTAGCGGGAGGTACGAGCAGTACTTC.

This clonotype was seen a few times. This sequence joins TRBV9 and TRBJ2-3, with 8 positions matching TRBD2. This CDR3 has 15 amino acids. Trimming cost V 0 bases and J 5 bases; bases outside gene matches: 5. CDR1 and CDR2 (germline): SGDLS, YYNGEE. CDR3 region: CASSVAAGAKDTQYF. CDR3 nucleotides: TGTGCCAGCAGCGTAGCAGCGGGAGCTAAAGATACGCAGTATTTT.

In this sample, this clonotype turned up many times. This chain uses TRBV11-1 with TRBJ2-2, with a tentative D call TRBD1 (5 bases). Germline CDR1 and CDR2: SGHAT and FQDESV (reference sequence). V lost 2 bases, J lost 6 bases, and 13 bases lay in between. CDR3 length: 15 residues. CDR3 nucleotides: TGTGCCAGCAGCTTATCTTCAGGGTCTCCCGGGGAGCTGTTTTTT. This gives the protein CASSLSSGSPGELFF.

A few counts support this clonotype. A much larger clone lies a single base off, so this may be a read error. This chain links TRBV27 with TRBJ2-7; tentatively, D is TRBD1 or TRBD2 (5 bases each). This CDR3 spans 13 amino acids. Germline V lookup: CDR1 MNHEY, CDR2 SMNVEV (reference sequence). V lost 6 bases to trimming and J lost 1 base, with 10 bases between them. The DNA for the CDR3 is TGTGCCAGCAGCAGGGACCAATCCTACGAGCAGTACTTC. Translated, it gives CASSRDQSYEQYF.

At least ten counts were recorded for this clonotype. This chain links TRBV29-1 with TRBJ2-7, with TRBD1 matching over 8 bases. Germline V lookup: CDR1 SQVTM, CDR2 ANQGSEA. V shed 7 bases and J 4 bases; nucleotides not matched to a gene: 12. This CDR3 spans 14 amino acids. The DNA for the CDR3 is TGCAGCGCCGACGCAGGGGGCGACGTTTACGAGCAGTACTTC. Its protein product is CSADAGGDVYEQYF.

V is TRBV18 and J is TRBJ2-2, with D possibly TRBD1 on 5 matching bases. Germline V gene lookup returns CDR1 KGHSH and CDR2 LQKENI. The CDR3 spans 19 residues. Trimming left V 6 bases short and J 0 bases short, with 23 bases between. CDR3: CASSPTRQSSLANTGELFF. CDR3 sequence (DNA): TGTGCCAGCTCCCCCACCCGACAGTCGTCTTTAGCGAACACCGGGGAGCTGTTTTTT.

This clonotype was observed many times. CDR3 sequence reads: CSARAPTSGGNEQFF. The DNA of the CDR3 is TGCAGTGCTAGAGCTCCGACTAGCGGAGGCAATGAGCAGTTCTTC. The V gene is TRBV20-1, the J gene TRBJ2-1; the match to TRBD2 covers 9 bases. The germline V gene encodes CDR1 DFQATT and CDR2 SNEGSKA (reference sequence). V shed 1 base and J 6 bases; nucleotides not matched to a gene: 7. The CDR3 has 15 residues.

The genes are TRBV9 and TRBJ2-2; D call uncertain. The CDR3 runs 14 residues. Per the germline V gene, CDR1 is SGDLS and CDR2 is YYNGEE. Between the trimmed V and J ends, which lost 4 bases and 3 bases, there was a span of 10 bases. DNA for the CDR3: TGTGCCAGCAGCCTACACTGGTACACCGGGGAGCTGTTTTTT. It yields the protein CASSLHWYTGELFF.

As concerns this clonotype: This clone may be a read error of a much larger clone one base away. The J gene is TRBJ2-2, the V gene TRBV18, with D tentatively TRBD2 (5 bases). This CDR3 contains 15 residues. Germline CDR1 is KGHSH and CDR2 is LQKENI. The CDR3 region has the DNA TGTGCCAGCTCACCACCGGGCCGCGGCACCGGGGAGCTGTCTTTT. Amino acid sequence: CASSPPGRGTGELSF. Together with reference TRBV18 and TRBJ2-2, the CDR3 gives the full variable domain: NAGVMQNPRHLVRRRGQEARLRCSPMKGHSHVYWYRQLPEEGLKFMVYLQKENIIDESGMPKERFSAEFPKEGPSILRIQQVVRGDSAAYFCASSPPGRGTGELSFGEGSRLTVL.

At least ten counts were recorded for this clonotype. The gene calls are TRBV2 and TRBJ1-1, with D possibly TRBD1 on 6 matching bases. Germline CDR1 and CDR2: SNHLY and FYNNEI. V lost 6 bases to trimming and J lost 5 bases, with 13 bases between them. The CDR3 has 13 residues. CDR3 sequence reads: CASSHEGGTEAFF. The CDR3 coding sequence is TGTGCCAGCAGCCACGAAGGGGGAACTGAAGCTTTCTTT.

This clonotype was found many times. The rearrangement links TRBV2 to TRBJ1-4; no clear D gene. Germline V lookup: CDR1 SNHLY, CDR2 FYNNEI. Trimming left V 5 bases short and J 0 bases short, with 10 bases between. This CDR3 spans 15 amino acids. CDR3 DNA sequence: TGTGCCAGCAGTTGGACCGTCCCAACTAATGAAAAACTGTTTTTT. Its translation: CASSWTVPTNEKLFF.

This clonotype was detected ten times or more. V is TRBV2 and J is TRBJ1-5, with D unresolved. The ends were cut back, 4 bases at V and 0 bases at J, with 4 bases in the middle. There are 13 residues in the CDR3. CDR1 is SNHLY, CDR2 FYNNEI, per germline. The CDR3 loop is CASSGSSNQPQHF. CDR3 bases: TGTGCCAGCAGTGGGAGTAGCAATCAGCCCCAGCATTTT.

This clonotype was observed a few times. The chain is built from TRBV9 and TRBJ2-2, with no clear D. Germline V gene data show CDR1 as SGDLS and CDR2 as YYNGEE. The CDR3 sequence is 16 residues long. V lost 0 bases, J lost 2 bases, and 11 bases lay in between. Written as DNA, the CDR3 is TGTGCCAGCAGCGTAGTACAGAGCCCTAACACCGGGGAGCTGTTTTTT. This translates into CASSVVQSPNTGELFF.

The rearrangement joins TRBV29-1 to TRBJ1-1; TRBD1 is a possible D gene (6 bases). The germline V and J ends were trimmed by 7 bases and 0 bases, with 15 bases remaining between them. The CDR3 sequence is 14 residues long. The V gene's germline CDR1 is SQVTM and CDR2 ANQGSEA. The CDR3 nucleotides read TGCAGCGCCATTCGGGGGCAGATGAACACTGAAGCTTTCTTT. As protein: CSAIRGQMNTEAFF.

The chain joins TRBV7-2 to TRBJ2-7; 7 bases agree with TRBD2. The CDR3 is 14 residues long. From germline, CDR1 is SGHTA and CDR2 FQGNSA. J lost 3 bases, V lost 6 bases, and 8 bases had no gene match. CDR3 in DNA: TGTGCCAGCAGGGGGGGGGGACCCCTCTACGAGCAGTACTTC. It codes for CASRGGGPLYEQYF.

There are many counts of this clonotype. This chain joins TRBV6-2 or TRBV6-3 and TRBJ1-5; D is ambiguous. Trimming stripped 10 bases from V and 7 bases from J, with 17 bases between. This CDR3 is built from 13 residues. Germline V gives CDR1 MNHEY, CDR2 SVGEGT. The CDR3 sequence is CATLDEGGQPQHF. The CDR3 region has the DNA TGTGCCACCTTGGACGAGGGAGGGCAGCCCCAGCATTTT.

The V gene is TRBV3-1, the J gene TRBJ2-2; 10 nucleotides agree with TRBD2. The CDR3 has 19 residues. Germline-derived CDR1 and CDR2 are LGHDT and YNNKEL (reference sequence). Unmatched junction bases numbered 15, after V lost 4 bases and J lost 4 bases. CDR3 DNA: TGTGCCAGCAGCCCGCTGCGGGGAGCGGGAGGGTTGAGCACCGGGGAGCTGTTTTTT. Its protein is CASSPLRGAGGLSTGELFF.

This clonotype was found a few times. The J gene is TRBJ2-2, the V gene TRBV27; no reliable D call. The germline CDR1 and CDR2 sequences are MNHEY and SMNVEV (reference sequence). Deletions cut 5 bases from V and 5 bases from J, with 12 bases between. This CDR3 is built from 14 residues. The CDR3 region has the DNA TGTGCCAGCAGTAACCCCCGTGGAACCGGGGAGCTGTTTTTT. The encoded protein is CASSNPRGTGELFF.

The gene calls are TRBV7-9 and TRBJ1-2; D unresolved. This CDR3 comprises 13 residues. Germline values: CDR1 SEHNR, CDR2 FQNEAQ (reference sequence). With 5 bases removed from V and 10 bases from J, the gap between germline ends came to 17 bases. Here the CDR3 reads CASSDPTKAAYTF. The CDR3 DNA reads TGTGCCAGCAGCGACCCTACAAAGGCAGCCTACACCTTC.

There are many counts of this clonotype. This rearrangement joins TRBV12-3 or TRBV12-4 to TRBJ1-5; D uncertain. V lost 3 bases and J 2 bases, leaving 11 bases between the germline ends. This CDR3 has 15 residues. In DNA form, the CDR3 reads TGTGCCAGCAGTTTCAGAGTTTCTGGCAATCAGCCCCAGCATTTT. Its translation is CASSFRVSGNQPQHF.

This chain connects TRBV4-2 to TRBJ1-5; 7 bases match TRBD1. V lost 5 bases to trimming and J lost 6 bases; unmatched junction nucleotides: 7. The V gene's germline CDR1 is LGHNA and CDR2 YNFKEQ. The CDR3 spans 14 residues. The CDR3 coding sequence is TGTGCCAGCAGCGGCGACAGGGTCGGTCAGCCCCAGCATTTT. Protein: CASSGDRVGQPQHF.